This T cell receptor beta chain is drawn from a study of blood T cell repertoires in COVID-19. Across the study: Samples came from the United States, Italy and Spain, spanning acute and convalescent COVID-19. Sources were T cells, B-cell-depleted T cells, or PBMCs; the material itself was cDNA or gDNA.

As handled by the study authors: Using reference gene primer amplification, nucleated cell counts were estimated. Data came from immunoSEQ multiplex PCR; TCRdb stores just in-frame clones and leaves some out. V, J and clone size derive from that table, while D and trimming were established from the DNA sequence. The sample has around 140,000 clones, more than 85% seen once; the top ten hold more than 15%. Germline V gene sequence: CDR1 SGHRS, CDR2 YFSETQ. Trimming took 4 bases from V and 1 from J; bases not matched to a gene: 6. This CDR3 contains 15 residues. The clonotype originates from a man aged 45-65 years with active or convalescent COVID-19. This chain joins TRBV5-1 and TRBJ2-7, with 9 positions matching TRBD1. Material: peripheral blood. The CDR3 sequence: CASSITGTGSYEQYF. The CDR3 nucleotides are TGCGCCAGCAGCATTACCGGGACAGGGTCCTACGAGCAGTACTTC. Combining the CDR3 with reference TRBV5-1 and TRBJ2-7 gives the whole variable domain KAGVTQTPRYLIKTRGQQVTLSCSPISGHRSVSWYQQTPGQGLQFLFEYFSETQRNKGNFPGRFSGRQFSNSRSEMNVSTLELGDSALYLCASSITGTGSYEQYFGPGTRLTVT.